The 31 T cell receptor beta chains given below trace back to one sample, sequenced in a study of human T cells and chemical hapten exposure. Time point denoted: patch test 1, 2 weeks after DPC sensitization. As to treatment: therapeutic diphenylcyclopropenone sensitization with weekly scalp DPC. TCRdb re-analysed the RACE reads in MiXCR, keeping a single row per CDR3 protein. The sample has about 120,000 distinct CDR3 sequences, roughly an eighth seen once. This specimen consisted of whole blood, obtained in connection with sensitization to the hapten diphenylcyclopropenone (DPC). All receptors come from a woman aged 50 to 60 with alopecia areata. Some clones in this sample may be carry-over from other donors' samples.

This clonotype was seen ten or more times. V usage is TRBV12-3 or TRBV12-4 and J usage is TRBJ1-5; D ambiguous. The ends were cut back, 3 bases at V and 6 bases at J, with 9 bases in the middle. The CDR3 has 13 amino acids. The CDR3 coding sequence is TGTGCCAGCAGTTTGGTGGAGGGTCAGCCCCAGCATTTT. It yields the protein CASSLVEGQPQHF.

The CDR3 here is CASSSGTSGYNEQFF. The CDR3 bases are TGTGCCAGCAGTAGTGGGACTAGCGGGTACAATGAGCAGTTCTTC. V usage is TRBV6-5 and J usage is TRBJ2-1; 12 bases agree with TRBD2. Trimming removed 5 bases from V and 4 bases from J; junction bases left unmatched: 3. Germline loops: CDR1 MNHEY, CDR2 SVGAGI. The CDR3 has 15 amino acids.

The V gene is TRBV5-1, the J gene TRBJ1-6, with 7 bases lining up with TRBD1. CDR3 length: 16 residues. J lost 6 bases, V lost 0 bases, and 6 bases had no gene match. CDR1 and CDR2 (germline): SGHRS, YFSETQ. The CDR3 DNA reads as TGCGCCAGCAGCTTGGAGGCAGGGGGAGGTAATTCACCCCTCCACTTT. This codes for CASSLEAGGGNSPLHF.

Only a few counts were recorded for this clonotype. The CDR3 bases are TGCAGTGCTGATTCCGGGACTAGCGGAAAAGAGACCCAGTACTTC. Encoded protein: CSADSGTSGKETQYF. This chain connects TRBV20-1 to TRBJ2-5; 11 nucleotides line up with TRBD2. Trimming took 5 bases from V and 3 from J; bases not matched to a gene: 8. The CDR3 runs to 15 residues. The germline V gene encodes CDR1 DFQATT and CDR2 SNEGSKA (reference sequence).

The chain joins TRBV27 to TRBJ1-1, with D maybe TRBD1 (5 bases). Germline V gene sequence: CDR1 MNHEY, CDR2 SMNVEV (reference sequence). The CDR3 is made up of 13 amino acids. V was trimmed by 3 bases and J by 5 bases, leaving 10 bases between them. This chain's CDR3 is CASSLFQGTEAFF. DNA for the CDR3: TGTGCCAGCAGTTTGTTCCAGGGAACTGAAGCTTTCTTT.

The chain employs TRBV12-3 or TRBV12-4 and TRBJ1-4; D not certain. V lost 2 bases and J 1 base, leaving 14 bases between the germline ends. The CDR3 has 17 residues. The chain's CDR3 is CASSLPKGRVTNEKLFF. The CDR3, as DNA: TGTGCCAGCAGTTTACCCAAAGGGCGAGTAACTAATGAAAAACTGTTTTTT.

This clonotype has only a few counts. The V call is TRBV29-1, the J call TRBJ2-3; 12 bases are a match to TRBD2. The ends lost 6 bases at V and 4 bases at J; junction bases unmatched: 5. Germline loops: CDR1 SQVTM, CDR2 ANQGSEA. This CDR3 has 14 amino acids. The CDR3 sequence: CSVKSSGGADTQYF. In nucleotides, the CDR3 is TGCAGCGTGAAGTCTAGCGGGGGGGCAGATACGCAGTATTTT.

V and J are TRBV20-1 and TRBJ2-1; 7 bases match TRBD1. V lost 5 bases to trimming and J lost 7 bases; unmatched junction nucleotides: 8. CDR3 size: 13 residues. CDR1 is DFQATT, CDR2 SNEGSKA, per germline (reference sequence). This CDR3 is CSAAGTVYNEQFF. CDR3 nucleotide sequence: TGCAGTGCTGCCGGGACAGTTTATAATGAGCAGTTCTTC.

This clonotype was seen many times. The V gene is TRBV6-2 or TRBV6-3, the J gene TRBJ1-1; 7 nucleotides agree with TRBD1. Germline CDR1 is MNHEY and CDR2 is SVGEGT. This CDR3 has 12 amino acids. The V gene end was trimmed by 1 base and the J gene end by 9 bases; junction bases not matched to a gene: 2. This CDR3 is CASSYWGQKAFF. The CDR3 bases are TGTGCCAGCAGTTACTGGGGACAGAAAGCTTTCTTT.

This clonotype showed up many times. V and J are TRBV28 and TRBJ2-1; D not certain. Trimming removed 6 bases from V and 5 bases from J, with 8 bases in between. Germline V gene lookup returns CDR1 MDHEN and CDR2 SYDVKM. The CDR3 covers 12 residues. The DNA for the CDR3 is TGTGCCAGCAGCCCGTCAAACAATGAGCAGTTCTTC. Translating it yields CASSPSNNEQFF.

This clonotype has at least ten counts. The genes are TRBV7-9 and TRBJ1-2; maybe TRBD1 (6 bases). Looked up from germline, CDR1 is SEHNR and CDR2 is FQNEAQ (reference sequence). This CDR3 is 14 amino acids long. Trimming removed 1 base at V and 7 bases at J, with 13 bases between. The CDR3 DNA sequence: TGTGCCAGCAGCTTAGGTACACAGGGCTCTGGCTACACCTTC. Its translation is CASSLGTQGSGYTF. The whole variable domain, remainder taken from reference TRBV7-9 and TRBJ1-2, is DTGVSQNPRHKITKRGQNVTFRCDPISEHNRLYWYRQTLGQGPEFLTYFQNEAQLEKSRLLSDRFSAERPKGSFSTLEIQRTEQGDSAMYLCASSLGTQGSGYTFGSGTRLTVV.

This clonotype was observed many times. The chain joins TRBV2 to TRBJ2-7; no clear D gene. The CDR3 covers 12 residues. Germline-derived CDR1 and CDR2 are SNHLY and FYNNEI. Trimming pared 6 bases from V and 4 bases from J, leaving 10 bases between. The CDR3 loop reads CASSQGPYEQYF. In DNA form, the CDR3 reads TGTGCCAGCAGCCAAGGGCCTTACGAGCAGTACTTC.

The CDR3 DNA reads as TGTGCCAGCAGCTCCCGTCTTGTGGACAATGAGCAGTTCTTC. Protein product: CASSSRLVDNEQFF. V gene TRBV7-2 combines with J gene TRBJ2-1; D is undetermined. The CDR3 spans 14 residues. The V end was cut by 4 bases, the J end by 5 bases, with 12 bases between. CDR1 and CDR2 (germline): SGHTA, FQGNSA.

This clonotype was seen at least ten times. Its ends do not fully match the called genes, so a read error is possible. DNA of the CDR3: TGTGCCAGCAGTAGTCCGTGGTCGTGGGTCTTC. It translates to CASSSPWSWVF. The chain couples TRBV28 to TRBJ2-1; no firm D call. Germline assignment: CDR1 MDHEN and CDR2 SYDVKM. The CDR3 extends over 11 amino acids. Full variable domain (rest looked up from reference TRBV28 and TRBJ2-1): DVKVTQSSRYLVKRTGEKVFLECVQDMDHENMFWYRQDPGLGLRLIYFSYDVKMKEKGDIPEGYSVSREKKERFSLILESASTNQTSMYLCASSSPWSWVFGPGTRLTVL.

Many counts were recorded for this clonotype. The gene calls are TRBV6-2 or TRBV6-3 and TRBJ1-3, with D unresolved. The germline V and J ends were trimmed by 11 bases and 0 bases, with 20 bases remaining between them. CDR1 is MNHEY, CDR2 SVGEGT, per germline. The CDR3 extends over 16 amino acids. CDR3 nucleotides: TGTGCCCACCCGGGGAAACATCCTAACTCTGGAAACACCATATATTTT. Translation: CAHPGKHPNSGNTIYF.

This clonotype was found many times. The chain is built from TRBV12-3 or TRBV12-4 and TRBJ1-5; 7 bases are shared with TRBD1. The CDR3 spans 15 residues. V lost 1 base and J lost 9; bases outside the gene matches: 9. The CDR3 DNA reads TGTGCCAGCAGTTTAGGGGGACAGCTTGCTCGGCCCCAGCATTTT. Translating gives CASSLGGQLARPQHF.

The genes are TRBV29-1 and TRBJ1-2, with D perhaps matching TRBD1 (5 bases). Germline V CDR1 and CDR2: SQVTM, ANQGSEA. The CDR3 sequence is 10 residues long. Trimming cost V 7 bases and J 6 bases, with 9 bases left between them. CDR3 sequence reads: CSAGTDGYTF. The CDR3 DNA reads TGCAGCGCCGGGACGGATGGCTACACCTTC. The full variable domain, rest sourced from reference TRBV29-1 and TRBJ1-2, is SAVISQKPSRDICQRGTSLTIQCQVDSQVTMMFWYRQQPGQSLTLIATANQGSEATYESGFVIDKFPISRPNLTFSTLTVSNMSPEDSSIYLCSAGTDGYTFGSGTRLTVV.

In its sample, this clonotype was seen many times. The V call is TRBV7-9, the J call TRBJ2-5; maybe TRBD1 (6 bases). CDR1 SEHNR and CDR2 FQNEAQ come from the germline V gene (reference sequence). This CDR3 is built from 14 residues. V gave up 5 bases and J gave up 3 bases, with 13 bases separating them. The DNA of the CDR3 is TGTGCCAGCAGCGTCGGGTGGACAGAAGAGACCCAGTACTTC. Its translation is CASSVGWTEETQYF.

This clonotype was seen only a few times. The chain employs TRBV7-2 and TRBJ2-3; D is unclear. Germline V gene data show CDR1 as SGHTA and CDR2 as FQGNSA. CDR3 size: 15 residues. Trimming pared 5 bases from V and 1 base from J, leaving 13 bases between. In DNA, the CDR3 is TGTGCCAGCAGCCCTGACGGAGCTGGCACAGATACGCAGTATTTT. As protein: CASSPDGAGTDTQYF.

This clonotype was observed at least ten times. The V and J genes are TRBV14 and TRBJ2-7; D is ambiguous. The CDR3 extends over 15 amino acids. Germline V gives CDR1 SGHDN, CDR2 FVKESK. V lost 1 base, J lost 0 bases, and 10 bases lay in between. The CDR3 nucleotides are TGTGCCAGCAGCCAAGTCCAGGCCAGCTCCTACGAGCAGTACTTC. This translates into CASSQVQASSYEQYF. The variable domain in full, with the rest retrieved from reference TRBV14 and TRBJ2-7, is EAGVTQFPSHSVIEKGQTVTLRCDPISGHDNLYWYRRVMGKEIKFLLHFVKESKQDESGMPNNRFLAERTGGTYSTLKVQPAELEDSGVYFCASSQVQASSYEQYFGPGTRLTVT.

The V call is TRBV10-2, the J call TRBJ2-3; 8 bases line up with TRBD2. This CDR3 is built from 17 residues. The germline V gene has CDR1 WSHSY and CDR2 SAAADI. Losses at the gene ends were 2 bases for V and 2 bases for J; bases not matched to a gene: 9. The CDR3 DNA follows: TGCGCCAGCAGTGAGCCCCAGGTAGCGGGGTACACAGATACGCAGTATTTT. Translating it yields CASSEPQVAGYTDTQYF.

This clonotype has only a few counts. This chain links TRBV29-1 with TRBJ2-1; D remains ambiguous. The V end was cut by 7 bases, the J end by 4 bases, with 8 bases between. Germline V gives CDR1 SQVTM, CDR2 ANQGSEA. CDR3 size: 11 residues. CDR3 residues: CSGKGYNEQFF. In DNA form, the CDR3 reads TGCAGCGGGAAGGGATACAATGAGCAGTTCTTC.

In its sample, this clonotype was seen many times. V is TRBV28 and J is TRBJ2-7, with D unclear. The ends were cut back, 5 bases at V and 2 bases at J, with 1 base in the middle. Germline CDR1 MDHEN, CDR2 SYDVKM. CDR3 size: 10 residues. The CDR3 loop is CASSTYEQYF. DNA for the CDR3: TGTGCCAGCAGTACCTACGAGCAGTACTTC.

The rearrangement links TRBV29-1 to TRBJ2-2, with TRBD1 as a possible D gene (5 bases). Germline CDR1 SQVTM, CDR2 ANQGSEA. V lost 5 bases and J lost 2, with 15 bases in between. CDR3 length: 15 residues. Written as DNA, the CDR3 is TGCAGCGTTTTGACAAGACAGACAAACACCGGGGAGCTGTTTTTT. It specifies CSVLTRQTNTGELFF.

The table lists this clonotype with many counts. This sequence joins TRBV19 and TRBJ2-7; 13 bases line up with TRBD2. In germline, CDR1 is LNHDA, CDR2 SQIVND (reference sequence). This CDR3 spans 16 amino acids. V lost 3 bases, J lost 5 bases, and 7 bases stayed unmatched. Here the CDR3 reads CASSIPGLAGSDEQYF. For the CDR3, the DNA is TGTGCCAGTAGTATCCCGGGACTAGCGGGATCGGACGAGCAGTACTTC.

This clonotype was observed many times. The chain links TRBV11-2 to TRBJ2-7; maybe TRBD1 (6 bases). The CDR3 sequence is 14 residues long. V shed 5 bases and J shed 2 bases, with 13 bases lying between them. Germline V lookup: CDR1 SGHAT, CDR2 FQNNGV. The DNA of the CDR3 is TGTGCCAGCAGCCACTACAGGGCCCCCTACGAGCAGTACTTC. This gives the protein CASSHYRAPYEQYF.

The gene calls are TRBV28 and TRBJ1-4, with 9 bases lining up with TRBD1. Germline loops: CDR1 MDHEN, CDR2 SYDVKM. This CDR3 comprises 13 residues. Trimming cost V 6 bases and J 6 bases; bases outside gene matches: 2. CDR3 in DNA: TGTGCCAGCAGGAGACAGGGGGATGAAAAACTGTTTTTT. It specifies CASRRQGDEKLFF. The variable domain in full, with the rest retrieved from reference TRBV28 and TRBJ1-4, is DVKVTQSSRYLVKRTGEKVFLECVQDMDHENMFWYRQDPGLGLRLIYFSYDVKMKEKGDIPEGYSVSREKKERFSLILESASTNQTSMYLCASRRQGDEKLFFGSGTQLSVL.

The chain employs TRBV28 and TRBJ2-7, with 8 bases aligning to TRBD2. Germline V lookup: CDR1 MDHEN, CDR2 SYDVKM. The J segment lost 5 bases and the V segment lost 8 bases, leaving 11 bases of the junction unmatched. The CDR3 contains 14 residues. The DNA for the CDR3 is TGTGCCAGCGGGACCGGGACTAGTATCGACGAGCAGTACTTC. Translation: CASGTGTSIDEQYF. The whole variable domain, filled in from reference TRBV28 and TRBJ2-7, reads DVKVTQSSRYLVKRTGEKVFLECVQDMDHENMFWYRQDPGLGLRLIYFSYDVKMKEKGDIPEGYSVSREKKERFSLILESASTNQTSMYLCASGTGTSIDEQYFGPGTRLTVT.

This clonotype was seen only a few times. This sequence joins TRBV7-2 and TRBJ1-1; D call uncertain. This CDR3 spans 17 amino acids. CDR1 and CDR2 (germline): SGHTA, FQGNSA. Trimming stripped 2 bases from V and 1 base from J, with 17 bases between. The CDR3 region is CASSLMSGRAQNTEAFF. The DNA of the CDR3 is TGTGCCAGCAGCTTAATGAGTGGTAGAGCACAGAACACTGAAGCTTTCTTT.

This clonotype was detected ten times or more. V gene TRBV11-2 combines with J gene TRBJ2-4; no clear D gene. CDR3 size: 14 residues. CDR1 is SGHAT and CDR2 is FQNNGV in the germline V gene. V lost 4 bases to trimming and J lost 7 bases, with 14 bases between them. CDR3 in DNA: TGTGCCAGCAGCTCATGGTATCCGGAGAACATTCAGTACTTC. It codes for CASSSWYPENIQYF.

This clonotype has more than one count but fewer than ten. The chain recombines TRBV6-2 or TRBV6-3 with TRBJ1-5; D gene uncertain. Trimming cost V 1 base and J 0 bases, with 7 bases left between them. The CDR3 runs to 15 residues. Germline CDR1 MNHEY, CDR2 SVGEGT. CDR3 sequence (DNA): TGTGCCAGCAGTTACTGGCAGAGTAGCAATCAGCCCCAGCATTTT. This gives the protein CASSYWQSSNQPQHF.